This T cell receptor beta chain was observed in a study of blood T cell repertoires in COVID-19. Profiling relied on immunoSEQ multiplex PCR, and the TCRdb table lists in-frame clones only, not all of them. This table holds some 320,000 clones, under 90% found once. Per the germline V gene, CDR1 is LNHDA and CDR2 is SQIVND (reference sequence). Trimming at V came to 5 bases and at J to 10 bases, leaving 17 bases not matched to a gene. The CDR3 runs to 16 residues. Donors were grouped by their self-reported clinical history. Donors in Cohort 3 who had recovered were those with two negative PCRs, healthcare professional clearance, or resolution of their symptoms.

The sequence came from a man aged 55 to 69 who had recovered from COVID-19. Sequenced input: PBMCs or T cells enriched from blood (not recorded which). The rearrangement uses TRBV19 and TRBJ2-1; 7 nucleotides match TRBD1. The CDR3 sequence: CASSLLPRVQGVEQFF. As DNA, the CDR3 is TGTGCCAGTAGTCTACTTCCCCGGGTCCAGGGGGTGGAGCAGTTCTTC.